Listed below are T cell receptor beta chains from one sample, sequenced in a study of radiation and T cells in renal cell carcinoma. This table comes from immunoSEQ multiplex PCR, and its TCRdb copy is limited to in-frame clones, with some not included. The sample has approximately 79,000 clones; over 80% are singletons. Material: blood, obtained from a patient whose treatment included radiotherapy and nephrectomy. The source is a man in his 60s with renal cell carcinoma. Each CDR3 is given with its conserved first and last residue. Fields, in order: CDR3 protein, clone size, J gene, V gene. Some rows have no size entry. The others give once, few or many, or a class for an expanded clone.

CDR3: CASSLEGPGEQYF; size: NA; J: TRBJ2-7; V: TRBV5-4
CDR3: CASSYSRALGGYTF; size: NA; J: TRBJ1-2; V: TRBV6-5
CDR3: CASSLESGGAYEQYF; size: NA; J: TRBJ2-7; V: TRBV5-1
CDR3: CSVGAGTGSGYTF; size: NA; J: TRBJ1-2; V: TRBV29-1
CDR3: CATSRARTSGRAGPLYEQYF; size: NA; J: TRBJ2-7; V: TRBV15
CDR3: CASSVRGRGTGELFF; size: NA; J: TRBJ2-2; V: TRBV2
CDR3: CAWSVSRGQPQHF; size: few; J: TRBJ1-5; V: TRBV30
CDR3: CSGQPLAGVHEQFF; size: NA; J: TRBJ2-1; V: TRBV29-1
CDR3: CAIQPWASGNDEQYF; size: NA; J: TRBJ2-7; V: TRBV28
CDR3: CASSPSTTMYEQYF; size: NA; J: TRBJ2-7; V: TRBV5-1
CDR3: CASMDRYTGELFF; size: NA; J: TRBJ2-2; V: TRBV19
CDR3: CASKGTSGSREYF; size: NA; J: TRBJ2-5; V: TRBV27
CDR3: CASSFSGGANTIYF; size: NA; J: TRBJ1-3; V: TRBV28
CDR3: CASSLPGPNIQYF; size: NA; J: TRBJ2-4; V: TRBV7-8
CDR3: CASRHRENQPQHF; size: NA; J: TRBJ1-5; V: TRBV6-1
CDR3: CATSRAGPGPNEQFF; size: NA; J: TRBJ2-1; V: TRBV15
CDR3: CASSPLGDRGLGEKLFF; size: NA; J: TRBJ1-4; V: TRBV7-6
CDR3: CASSYSSLGNTEAFF; size: NA; J: TRBJ1-1; V: TRBV6-5
CDR3: CASSPRGTEYTEAFF; size: once; J: TRBJ1-1; V: TRBV5-1
CDR3: CASRSPLTGTGFNTEAFF; size: NA; J: TRBJ1-1; V: TRBV28
CDR3: CSVDRGAEAFF; size: few; J: TRBJ1-1; V: TRBV29-1
CDR3: CASSLRQTFSGANVLTF; size: few; J: TRBJ2-6; V: TRBV18
CDR3: CASSLASGKQNEQFF; size: NA; J: TRBJ2-1; V: TRBV7-2
CDR3: CASSPQTQGLSGEETQYF; size: NA; J: TRBJ2-5; V: TRBV18
CDR3: CASSDTLAGGNEQFF; size: NA; J: TRBJ2-1; V: TRBV6-4
CDR3: CASKTSGRGTGELFF; size: few; J: TRBJ2-2; V: TRBV2
CDR3: CASSEDHTDTQYF; size: NA; J: TRBJ2-3; V: TRBV9
CDR3: CASSFLASYEQYF; size: NA; J: TRBJ2-7; V: TRBV28
CDR3: CASSQRGTDTQYF; size: NA; J: TRBJ2-3; V: TRBV7-6
CDR3: CASSQVPTGVSSGANVLTF; size: once; J: TRBJ2-6; V: TRBV4-1
CDR3: CASSPRTGITDTQYF; size: NA; J: TRBJ2-3; V: TRBV18
CDR3: CASSESDKGYSNQPQHF; size: NA; J: TRBJ1-5; V: TRBV10-1
CDR3: CSVSRDRVYEQYF; size: once; J: TRBJ2-7; V: TRBV29-1
CDR3: CATSGLAGNEQFF; size: few; J: TRBJ2-1; V: TRBV10-1
CDR3: CASSLAVGNTEAFF; size: NA; J: TRBJ1-1; V: TRBV5-6
CDR3: CSVELGRDGYTF; size: once; J: TRBJ1-2; V: TRBV29-1
CDR3: CASSHPRQGGNTGELFF; size: NA; J: TRBJ2-2; V: TRBV23-1
CDR3: CASSERVTISYNEQFF; size: NA; J: TRBJ2-1; V: TRBV6-1
CDR3: CASSFRGGNEQYF; size: NA; J: TRBJ2-7; V: TRBV27
CDR3: CASRTGRREGLHEQYF; size: once; J: NA; V: TRBV10-3
CDR3: CASSGGARYQPQHF; size: many; J: TRBJ1-5; V: TRBV6-6
CDR3: CASSTQGGAGGLYEQYF; size: NA; J: TRBJ2-7; V: TRBV7-8
CDR3: CASSLGGSGNTIYF; size: NA; J: TRBJ1-3; V: TRBV13
CDR3: CASGQGATGELFF; size: NA; J: TRBJ2-2; V: TRBV28
CDR3: CASSLGSGGRALEKHF; size: NA; J: TRBJ2-7; V: TRBV7-9
CDR3: CASSSRLGGYEQYF; size: NA; J: TRBJ2-7; V: TRBV4-3
CDR3: CASSPFQGPSYEQYF; size: NA; J: TRBJ2-7; V: TRBV7-8
CDR3: CASSSGLAGAGSYNEQFF; size: NA; J: TRBJ2-1; V: TRBV7-6